This TCR beta chain was retrieved from a study of shared clonotypes between healthy human individuals. On the study more broadly: Each donor's CD4 naive and CD4 memory cells filled three plates apiece, CD8 naive two, and CD8 memory one. The study, taken as a whole, reports: Relative to their counterparts shared across all four donors, non-shared clonotypes exhibited diminished generation probabilities.

Cells designated naive CD8 were CD45RO-negative and were positively selected for CCR7, with terminally differentiated effector memory CD45RA+ cells excluded. In replicate PCRs of sorted subsets, around 200 ng DNA, approximately 30,000 T cell genomes, was used. The protocol was immunoSEQ multiplex PCR, while the TCRdb copy is restricted to in-frame clones and leaves out a portion. Among 550,000 to 750,000 clones listed, about 91% were seen once. Trimming cost V 2 bases and J 1 base, with 6 bases left between them. The CDR3 covers 13 residues. The germline gives CDR1 MNHEY, CDR2 SMNVEV (reference sequence). To note about this clone: What it binds is unknown. The same CDR3 arises from other DNA sequences in this sample as well.

The sequencing input was naive CD8+ T cells sorted from blood. The origin of this receptor is a young man in good health. This chain connects TRBV27 to TRBJ2-7; D is unresolved. CDR3 in DNA: TGTGCCAGCAGTTTAGGACGATCCTACGAGCAGTACTTC. This codes for CASSLGRSYEQYF.